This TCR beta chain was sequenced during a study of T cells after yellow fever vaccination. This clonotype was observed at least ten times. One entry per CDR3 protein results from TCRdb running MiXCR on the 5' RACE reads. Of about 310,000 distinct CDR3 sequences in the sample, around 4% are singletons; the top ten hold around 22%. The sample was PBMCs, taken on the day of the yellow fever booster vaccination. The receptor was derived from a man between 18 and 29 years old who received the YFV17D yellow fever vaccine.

CDR3 amino acids: CASSKAGITEAFF. CDR3 sequence (DNA): TGTGCCAGCAGCAAGGCCGGGATCACTGAAGCTTTCTTT. The chain recombines TRBV9 with TRBJ1-1; D not resolved. The V gene's germline CDR1 is SGDLS and CDR2 YYNGEE. The V and J ends lost 4 bases and 4 bases respectively, with 11 bases between them. The CDR3 runs 13 residues.